Below, one TCR beta chain is given with its context. Its recognized antigen is unknown. No clone much larger than this one lies a single base away; base qualities are absent. These data originate in a study of T-cell memory formation after mild COVID-19 listed by TCRdb under 2021. Context from the whole study: Most TCR sequence clusters were specific to one of the two donors. Two young, previously healthy adult volunteers, one female and one male, were included in the cohort. Longitudinal TCRalpha and TCRbeta repertoire sequencing tracked T-cell clones expanding and contracting after mild COVID-19 in a couple of donors.

What the study reported, not specific to this receptor: SARS-CoV-2 specificity of the second-wave clones peaking on day 37 was not confirmed. Some responding clones were detected in pre-infection memory, suggesting pre-existing cross-reactive memory T cells joined the SARS-CoV-2 response. Contracting CD4+ clones were located mainly in the CM and EM memory subsets, whereas CD8+ clones were found to be enriched in EMRA. The study covered only a couple of mild cases, and larger cohorts including severe cases with pre-infection samples were considered necessary. Clones contracting from day 15 to 85 had balanced CD4/CD8 phenotypes, while a second wave expanding from day 15 to 37 was biased towards CD4+.

Trimming removed 5 bases from V and 6 bases from J; the gene matches leave 5 bases unexplained. CDR3 length: 15 amino acids, cysteine to phenylalanine. Kept here is only the CDR3 DNA, which spans 45 bases and is read in frame from base 1. CDR1 MNHEY and CDR2 SMNVEV were looked up in the germline V gene (reference sequence). Ficoll-Paque density gradient centrifugation was the method used to isolate PBMCs. The sequencing machine was an Illumina NovaSeq 6000. TCRalpha and TCRbeta cDNA libraries were built by 5'RACE with constant-segment primers, adding sample barcodes and unique molecular identifiers. RNA was extracted from every sample with Trizol reagent. Libraries were amplified in two PCR steps, with a second sample barcode and Illumina TruSeq adapters added in the second step. Sequencing of libraries was performed on an Illumina NovaSeq with 2 x 150 bp paired-end reads. Concerning the study's data processing: The reads were demultiplexed and collapsed into UMI-guided consensus sequences using migec v1.2.7. Using mixcr v2.1.11, the UMI consensuses were aligned to TRA and TRB V and J templates and assembled into clonotypes. A clonotype was counted as expanded or contracted only if both edgeR and NoisET called the change significant, with noise models trained on biological replicates. edgeR calls used a false discovery rate-adjusted p below 0.01 and a log2 fold-change threshold of 1. PCA with hierarchical clustering of max-normalized trajectories of the 1000 most abundant clonotypes was used as exploratory dynamics analysis. The CD4 or CD8 phenotype of responding clones was assigned using the separately sequenced CD4+ and CD8+ repertoires. The public reads were run again by TCRdb, first through fastp at Q25 and then through MiXCR, and only productive beta chains were kept. Duplicate CDR3 protein sequences are folded into a single record with the most common DNA and genes. The V and J calls shown here were made by TCRdb, not taken from the authors' results. The sample yields about 88,000 distinct CDR3 sequences; around 27% were counted once. The leading ten clones occupy less than 55% of the sample.

The chain was built from TRBV27 and TRBJ1-5, and 12 junctional nucleotides match TRBD1. Material for sequencing was PBMCs or a T cell subset sorted from them (not recorded which). The clonotype was recovered from a man in his late teens or twenties who had mild COVID-19 (a few samples of this study predate the infection). The sample titles of this study are shuffled in the database, so cell type and time point are left out; the donor was told from shared clones. The CDR3 protein: CASSLGTGGSQPQHF. The bases are TGTGCCAGCAGTCTTGGGACAGGGGGCTCTCAGCCCCAGCATTTT.